Below, 27 T cell receptor beta chains from the same sample are listed, as sequenced in a study of human T cells and chemical hapten exposure. TCRdb re-called the RACE reads through MiXCR, storing one row per CDR3 protein. The sample comprises 95,000 to 150,000 distinct CDR3 sequences, 10% to 12% of which are singletons, and more than 2% rests with the top ten. Described time point: patch test 3, about 24 weeks after DPC sensitization. Stated treatment: therapeutic diphenylcyclopropenone sensitization with weekly scalp DPC. The sample consisted of whole blood, taken in connection with sensitization to the hapten diphenylcyclopropenone (DPC). These receptors were taken from a woman aged 45-65 years with alopecia areata. Some clones in this sample may be carry-over from other donors' samples.

V usage is TRBV5-1 and J usage is TRBJ1-1; TRBD1 is a possible D gene (5 bases). This CDR3 spans 14 amino acids. Trimming removed 7 bases at V and 0 bases at J, with 13 bases between. Germline values: CDR1 SGHRS, CDR2 YFSETQ. DNA of the CDR3: TGCGCCAGCTCCAGACAGACTATGAACACTGAAGCTTTCTTT. It translates to CASSRQTMNTEAFF.

The V and J genes are TRBV3-1 and TRBJ2-7; D unresolved. With 4 bases removed from V and 2 bases from J, the gap between germline ends came to 9 bases. There are 13 residues in the CDR3. The germline CDR1 and CDR2 sequences are LGHDT and YNNKEL (reference sequence). The CDR3: CASSPTCPYEQYF. DNA of the CDR3: TGTGCCAGCAGCCCCACTTGTCCCTACGAGCAGTACTTC.

This clonotype was detected a few times. The J gene is TRBJ2-1, the V gene TRBV7-9; 8 nucleotides match TRBD1. The CDR3 is made up of 17 amino acids. The J segment lost 1 base and the V segment lost 6 bases, leaving 11 bases of the junction unmatched. Germline-derived CDR1 and CDR2 are SEHNR and FQNEAQ (reference sequence). CDR3 DNA: TGTGCCAGCAGTGGCCCGCAGGGGGCTTTTTCCTACAATGAGCAGTTCTTC. Protein: CASSGPQGAFSYNEQFF.

V usage is TRBV5-1 and J usage is TRBJ1-2; D possibly corresponds to TRBD1 (5 bases). Looked up from germline, CDR1 is SGHRS and CDR2 is YFSETQ. The CDR3 is 16 amino acids. The germline V and J ends were trimmed by 0 bases and 8 bases, with 20 bases remaining between them. CDR3 sequence: CASSLAGMGQGGGYTF. Written as DNA, the CDR3 is TGCGCCAGCAGCTTGGCCGGAATGGGGCAGGGTGGCGGCTACACCTTC.

This clonotype was observed a handful of times. The chain uses TRBV29-1 and TRBJ2-6; 9 bases are shared with TRBD1. With V trimmed by 5 bases and J by 3 bases, 23 bases remained unmatched. The CDR3 has 21 amino acids. Germline V CDR1 and CDR2: SQVTM, ANQGSEA. The CDR3 spells CSVLGRPGTGPLGYGANVLTF. The CDR3 DNA follows: TGCAGCGTTCTGGGCCGCCCCGGGACAGGGCCATTAGGGTATGGGGCCAACGTCCTGACTTTC.

The chain joins TRBV6-2 or TRBV6-3 to TRBJ2-1; the match to TRBD2 covers 9 bases. Germline CDR1 MNHEY, CDR2 SVGEGT. This CDR3 is built from 17 residues. The V and J ends lost 4 bases and 2 bases, in that order; junction bases with no gene match: 9. In DNA form, the CDR3 reads TGTGCCAGCAGTTCCCTTCCGGGACTAGCAACCTACAATGAGCAGTTCTTC. As protein: CASSSLPGLATYNEQFF.

This clonotype has ten or more counts. This chain uses TRBV12-3 or TRBV12-4 with TRBJ1-6; D remains ambiguous. V was shortened by 5 bases and J by 4 bases, with 6 bases between the two germline ends. CDR3 length: 13 residues. CDR3 in amino acids: CASSRVYNSPLHF. The DNA of the CDR3 is TGTGCCAGCAGTCGGGTTTATAATTCACCCCTCCACTTT.

This clonotype showed up just a few times. This chain connects TRBV7-9 to TRBJ2-1, with 7 positions matching TRBD2. The V gene end was trimmed by 7 bases and the J gene end by 6 bases; junction bases not matched to a gene: 6. CDR1 is SEHNR, CDR2 FQNEAQ, per germline (reference sequence). This CDR3 has 13 amino acids. In DNA form, the CDR3 reads TGTGCCAGCACCGGTCGCGGGGGCAATGAGCAGTTCTTC. Its protein product is CASTGRGGNEQFF.

The V call is TRBV20-1, the J call TRBJ1-5; D unresolved. This CDR3 comprises 15 residues. Germline V CDR1 and CDR2: DFQATT, SNEGSKA (reference sequence). Trimming pared 6 bases from V and 0 bases from J, leaving 15 bases between. The CDR3 loop reads CSARPRGYSNQPQHF. For the CDR3, the DNA is TGCAGTGCGAGACCCCGGGGTTATAGCAATCAGCCCCAGCATTTT.

The table lists this clonotype with many counts. The CDR3 coding sequence is TGCGCCAGCAGCTTGGAAGGGGGCACTGAAGCTTTCTTT. Its protein product is CASSLEGGTEAFF. The chain uses TRBV5-1 and TRBJ1-1; D perhaps matches TRBD1 (6 bases). The V gene's germline CDR1 is SGHRS and CDR2 YFSETQ. Trimming shortened V by 0 bases and J by 4 bases, and 7 bases separated the two germline ends. The CDR3 contains 13 residues.

V and J are TRBV12-3 or TRBV12-4 and TRBJ1-1, with a tentative D call TRBD1 (6 bases). V lost 2 bases, J lost 1 base, and 11 bases lay in between. This CDR3 has 15 residues. The CDR3 sequence: CASSLYGGRNTEAFF. The CDR3 DNA reads as TGTGCCAGCAGTTTATATGGGGGCCGGAACACTGAAGCTTTCTTT.

The sample holds a few counts of this clonotype. The gene calls are TRBV12-3 or TRBV12-4 and TRBJ2-2; no firm D call. CDR3 length equals 15 residues. V was cut by 4 bases and J by 1 base, with 10 bases left in between. CDR3 DNA: TGTGCCAGCAGTTCGTTCGCAGAGAACACCGGGGAGCTGTTTTTT. Residues: CASSSFAENTGELFF.

This clonotype came up a few times. V usage is TRBV12-3 or TRBV12-4 and J usage is TRBJ1-5, with D perhaps TRBD1 (5 bases). Trimming stripped 5 bases from V and 1 base from J, with 6 bases between. The CDR3 has 13 residues. CDR3 in amino acids: CASSRQSNQPQHF. The CDR3 DNA reads as TGTGCCAGCAGTAGACAGAGCAATCAGCCCCAGCATTTT.

Concerning this clonotype: This could be a read error, since a much larger clone is one nucleotide away. The gene calls are TRBV5-1 and TRBJ2-7; 13 nucleotides line up with TRBD2. The CDR3 consists of 14 residues. Germline lookup yields CDR1 SGHRS and CDR2 YFSETQ. Losses at the gene ends were 4 bases for V and 7 bases for J; bases not matched to a gene: 5. CDR3 protein: CASSRTSGGVEQYF. CDR3 DNA sequence: TGCGCCAGCAGCCGGACTAGCGGGGGCGTGGAGCAGTACTTC. Looking up the rest from reference TRBV5-1 and TRBJ2-7 gives the full variable domain: KAGVTQTPRYLIKTRGQQVTLSCSPISGHRSVSWYQQTPGQGLQFLFEYFSETQRNKGNFPGRFSGRQFSNSRSEMNVSTLELGDSALYLCASSRTSGGVEQYFGPGTRLTVT.

This clonotype was seen a few times. V is TRBV27 and J is TRBJ1-5, with D unresolved. Germline CDR1 MNHEY, CDR2 SMNVEV (reference sequence). Trimming took off 5 bases at V and 4 bases at J, with 15 bases between the two ends. The CDR3 covers 15 residues. This CDR3 reads CASSKGTVGNQPQHF. CDR3 DNA sequence: TGTGCCAGCAGTAAAGGCACAGTTGGGAATCAGCCCCAGCATTTT.

The sample holds many counts of this clonotype. The chain links TRBV12-3 or TRBV12-4 to TRBJ2-3, with 13 bases lining up with TRBD2. After removal of 5 bases from V and 2 bases from J, the junction contained 1 base not matched to a gene. The CDR3 runs 15 residues. The CDR3 here is CASSGLAGVTDTQYF. Here the CDR3 DNA reads TGTGCCAGCAGTGGACTAGCGGGGGTCACAGATACGCAGTATTTT.

This clonotype was seen repeatedly, ten times or more. The chain combines TRBV20-1 with TRBJ2-7, with TRBD2 as a possible D gene (5 bases). The germline gives CDR1 DFQATT, CDR2 SNEGSKA (reference sequence). Trimming left V 6 bases short and J 4 bases short, with 16 bases between. The CDR3 is made up of 13 amino acids. Written as DNA, the CDR3 is TGCAGTGCGGTTGCTCAGACGGGATACGAGCAGTACTTC. As protein: CSAVAQTGYEQYF.

The V call is TRBV6-5, the J call TRBJ2-5, with D perhaps assigned TRBD1 or TRBD2 (5 bases each). The CDR3 is 15 residues long. Germline CDR1 reads MNHEY; CDR2 reads SVGAGI. V lost 6 bases, J lost 5 bases, and 19 bases lay in between. CDR3 loop: CASRLETRGRETQYF. For the CDR3, the DNA is TGTGCCAGCAGACTCGAGACGAGGGGCCGGGAGACCCAGTACTTC.

This clonotype was detected many times. The chain combines TRBV2 with TRBJ2-7, with unresolved D. CDR3 length equals 15 residues. The germline gives CDR1 SNHLY, CDR2 FYNNEI. V was trimmed by 6 bases and J by 4 bases, leaving 19 bases between them. In DNA form, the CDR3 reads TGTGCCAGCAGCTCCTCCTCGTGGGAAGGGTACGAGCAGTACTTC. It specifies CASSSSSWEGYEQYF.

This chain uses TRBV5-6 with TRBJ1-1; D perhaps matches TRBD1 (5 bases). Per the germline V gene, CDR1 is SGHDT and CDR2 is YYEEEE. V dropped 4 bases and J dropped 5 bases, with 18 bases sitting between them. CDR3 length equals 15 residues. This CDR3 reads CASSRGGGVVTEAFF. In DNA, the CDR3 is TGTGCCAGCAGCCGCGGGGGAGGGGTCGTGACTGAAGCTTTCTTT.

The genes are TRBV28 and TRBJ2-7; TRBD2 matches at 12 bases. Germline CDR1 MDHEN, CDR2 SYDVKM. V shed 6 bases and J 2 bases; nucleotides not matched to a gene: 11. CDR3 length equals 17 residues. The DNA for the CDR3 is TGTGCCAGCAGACCCGTTACTAGCGGGAGGCGTACCTACGAGCAGTACTTC. Its translation: CASRPVTSGRRTYEQYF.

This clonotype showed up many times. The rearrangement joins TRBV29-1 to TRBJ2-7; D remains unclear. The germline V gene has CDR1 SQVTM and CDR2 ANQGSEA. The CDR3 totals 12 residues. V lost 3 bases, J lost 3 bases, and 9 bases lay in between. Written as DNA, the CDR3 is TGCAGCGTTGAGGACCTATACTACGAGCAGTACTTC. It codes for CSVEDLYYEQYF.

This clonotype was seen ten or more times. The V gene is TRBV29-1, the J gene TRBJ2-3; TRBD1 matches 7 bases. The V segment lost 4 bases and the J segment 9 bases; nucleotides outside the gene matches: 7. The length of the CDR3 is 12 residues. Germline V gives CDR1 SQVTM, CDR2 ANQGSEA. CDR3 bases: TGCAGCGTTGGGCGACAGGGAGTCACGCAGTATTTT. This encodes CSVGRQGVTQYF.

This clonotype came up a few times. The chain links TRBV2 to TRBJ1-3, with 11 nucleotides matching TRBD1. The CDR3 runs to 16 residues. V trimming: 7 bases; J trimming: 2 bases; junction bases outside the gene matches: 7. Germline V gives CDR1 SNHLY, CDR2 FYNNEI. The CDR3 coding sequence is TGTGCCAGCAATCTACCGGGACAGGGGGCTGGAAACACCATATATTTT. Translation: CASNLPGQGAGNTIYF.

The V and J genes are TRBV27 and TRBJ1-3, with a weak D call TRBD1 (6 bases). Trimming took 5 bases from V and 6 from J, leaving 14 bases between them. The CDR3 is 14 amino acids. CDR1 MNHEY and CDR2 SMNVEV come from the germline V gene (reference sequence). The CDR3 region has the DNA TGTGCCAGCAGTCTGTCGGGACACCTAAACACCATATATTTT. The encoded protein is CASSLSGHLNTIYF.

Only a few counts were recorded for this clonotype. The V call is TRBV5-1, the J call TRBJ1-1; a possible D gene is TRBD1 (5 bases). The CDR3 consists of 16 residues. The ends were cut back, 2 bases at V and 3 bases at J, with 17 bases in the middle. In germline, CDR1 is SGHRS, CDR2 YFSETQ. The chain's CDR3 is CASSLRDHQRDTEAFF. The CDR3 DNA follows: TGCGCCAGCAGCTTAAGGGACCATCAGAGGGACACTGAAGCTTTCTTT.

The chain recombines TRBV6-1 with TRBJ1-2; perhaps TRBD1 as D (5 bases). This CDR3 spans 14 amino acids. The germline gives CDR1 MNHNS, CDR2 SASEGT. Trimming stripped 6 bases from V and 4 bases from J, with 15 bases between. The CDR3 DNA sequence: TGTGCCAGCAGCATCGACAGAGACTTCTATGGCTACACCTTC. It specifies CASSIDRDFYGYTF.